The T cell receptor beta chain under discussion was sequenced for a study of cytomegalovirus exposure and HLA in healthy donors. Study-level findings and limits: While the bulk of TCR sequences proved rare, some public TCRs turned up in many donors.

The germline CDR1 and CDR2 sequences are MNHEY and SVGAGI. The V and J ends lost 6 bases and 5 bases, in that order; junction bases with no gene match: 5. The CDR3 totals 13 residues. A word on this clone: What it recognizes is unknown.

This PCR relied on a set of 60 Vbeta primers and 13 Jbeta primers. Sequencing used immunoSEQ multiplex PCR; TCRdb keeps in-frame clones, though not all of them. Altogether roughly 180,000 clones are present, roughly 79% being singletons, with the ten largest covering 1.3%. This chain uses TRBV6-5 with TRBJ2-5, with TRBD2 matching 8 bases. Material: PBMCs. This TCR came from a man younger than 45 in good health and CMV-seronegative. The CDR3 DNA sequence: TGTGCCAGCAGCGGGGGGGACCTTGAGACCCAGTACTTC. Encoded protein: CASSGGDLETQYF.